This paragraph covers one T cell receptor (beta chain) sequence. It lacks a known antigen. No base qualities exist here, and no much larger clone lies one base off it. The approximately 100 tumor samples underwent high-throughput TCR profiling with ImmunoSEQ. Concerning the study's data processing: Richness (unique productive sequences), clonality, evenness and relatedness were included as repertoire diversity metrics, and similarity between samples was assessed with the Bhattacharyya coefficient. A sensitivity analysis that removed TCRs with fewer than two reads produced consistent conclusions. The clones in this table, taken by TCRdb from immuneACCESS, are in-frame only. Not every clone is retained; where verified, under half of the shortfall comes from an unresolved V gene, and the cause of the rest is unknown. For V, J and clone size, that table is used; D and trimming come from the DNA. In this sample the table shows thousands of clones, approximately 80% of which occur a single time. The ten largest clones represent under 7.5% of the sample.

Unmatched junction bases come to 9, with V trimmed by 6 bases and J by 0 bases. The CDR3 has 16 amino acids, counting the end cysteine and phenylalanine. Only CDR3 DNA is held: 48 bases, read in frame from base 1. As encoded in the germline V gene (reference sequence), CDR1 is MNHNY while CDR2 is SVGAGI. The data were obtained in a study of high-grade serous ovarian cancer treatment subgroups (TCRdb year 2021). Context from the whole study: A mean of around 13,000 reads and 7,500 or so unique TCR beta rearrangements per sample was generated by sequencing. Under a laparoscopic triage algorithm, patients with high-grade serous ovarian cancer were grouped by complete gross resection or by neoadjuvant chemotherapy response, and the study profiled the TCR beta repertoires of these patients. The approximately 30-patient cohort included around 10 patients with no residual disease after primary surgery (R0), around 10 excellent NACT responders, and around 10 poor NACT responders. Each patient contributed one primary tumor and two metastatic tumor samples, giving 90 samples in total. Broader findings and caveats from the paper: The TCR repertoire analyses centered on CDR3, and CDR1 and CDR2 were not analyzed. Repertoire similarity between tumors of the same patient ranged roughly 0.1 to 0.79, whereas almost no similarity was seen between different patients. TCR clonal relatedness showed a positive correlation with neoantigen level and a trend toward positive correlation with copy number variation and mutation load from whole-genome sequencing. Bulk tumor TCR sequencing lacked spatial information, limiting insight into HGSC tumor complexity and diversity.

The tumor samples were collected prior to definitive surgery or chemotherapy. Genomic DNA was extracted by the MD Anderson Biospecimen Extraction Resource, and TCR sequencing was done by the MD Anderson Cancer Genomics Laboratory. The origin of this receptor is a human donor with high-grade serous ovarian cancer. Recombination linked TRBV6-6 to TRBJ2-3; TRBD2 fits 7 bases in the junction. Sequencing input: tumor tissue. The nucleotides read TGTGCCAGCAGCCCCCCGGGGGGACGTAGCACAGATACGCAGTATTTT. Protein translation: CASSPPGGRSTDTQYF.